The rows below give T cell receptor beta chains drawn from one sample of a study of vaccination and CD4 T cells after COVID-19. One entry per CDR3 protein results from TCRdb running MiXCR on the PCR reads. The data contain fewer than 3,000 distinct CDR3 sequences, about a fifth of them singletons. For these receptors, no antigen is known. The sample was CD4+ T cells from blood, cultured in vitro. The receptors originated from a human donor in good health. CDR3s include the opening cysteine and the closing phenylalanine or tryptophan. A D gene is named only where the DNA matches it firmly. Clone size is shown for a subset of rows, as once, few, many or a class of expanded clone.

few TRBJ1-2 TRBV6-4 - CASSDTTVDNYGYTF TGTGCCAGCAGTGACACCACAGTGGACAACTATGGCTACACCTTC
- TRBJ2-7 TRBV6-2/TRBV6-3 TRBD1 CASSPRGRGRPYEQYF TGTGCCAGCAGCCCAAGGGGCAGGGGGCGGCCCTACGAGCAGTACTTC
- TRBJ1-1 TRBV11-2 - CASSLDQGITFF TGTGCCAGCAGCTTAGATCAGGGGATAACTTTCTTT
few TRBJ2-7 TRBV12-3/TRBV12-4 - CASSLGSGDEQYF TGTGCCAGCAGTTTGGGGTCGGGGGACGAGCAGTACTTC
few TRBJ1-2 TRBV6-5 - CASSNSNYGYTF TGTGCCAGCAGTAACTCTAACTATGGCTACACCTTC
few TRBJ2-3 TRBV27 - CASSFGNTDTQYF TGTGCCAGCAGTTTCGGGAACACAGATACGCAGTATTTT
medium-sized TRBJ1-4 TRBV15 - CATSNPQGKLFF TGTGCCACCAGCAATCCTCAGGGAAAACTGTTTTTT
few TRBJ2-1 TRBV14 TRBD2 CASSQLGGGTNEQFF TGTGCCAGCAGCCAGCTCGGCGGGGGGACCAATGAGCAGTTCTTC
- TRBJ2-2 TRBV6-1 - CASRTTGLGNTGELFF TGTGCCAGCAGGACGACTGGACTTGGGAACACCGGGGAGCTGTTTTTT
few TRBJ2-7 TRBV20-1 TRBD2 CSARVPAGTYEQYF TGCAGTGCTAGAGTTCCAGCGGGGACCTACGAGCAGTACTTC
few TRBJ2-7 TRBV5-4 TRBD2 CASSLLAGGSYEQYF TGTGCCAGCAGCCTTCTAGCGGGGGGCTCCTACGAGCAGTACTTC